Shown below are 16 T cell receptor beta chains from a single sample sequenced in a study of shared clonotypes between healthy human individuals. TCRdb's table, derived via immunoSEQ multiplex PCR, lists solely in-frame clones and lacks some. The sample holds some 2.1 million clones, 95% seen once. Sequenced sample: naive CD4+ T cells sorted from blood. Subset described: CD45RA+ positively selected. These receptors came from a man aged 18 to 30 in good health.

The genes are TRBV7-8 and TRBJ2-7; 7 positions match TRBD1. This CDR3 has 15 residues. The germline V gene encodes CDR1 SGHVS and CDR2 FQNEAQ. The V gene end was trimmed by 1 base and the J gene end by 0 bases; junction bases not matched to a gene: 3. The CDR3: CASSLEGAASYEQYF. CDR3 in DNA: TGTGCCAGCAGCTTAGAGGGGGCAGCCTCCTACGAGCAGTACTTC. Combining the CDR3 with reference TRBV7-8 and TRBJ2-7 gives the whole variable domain GAGVSQSPRYKVAKRGQDVALRCDPISGHVSLFWYQQALGQGPEFLTYFQNEAQLDKSGLPSDRFFAERPEGSVSTLKIQRTQQEDSAVYLCASSLEGAASYEQYFGPGTRLTVT.

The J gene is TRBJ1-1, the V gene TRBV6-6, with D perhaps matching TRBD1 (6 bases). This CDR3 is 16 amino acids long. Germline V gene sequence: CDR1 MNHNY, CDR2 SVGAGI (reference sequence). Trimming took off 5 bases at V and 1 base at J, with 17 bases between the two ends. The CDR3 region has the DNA TGTGCCAGCAGTCTAAGGGTGGGGGGCTCGAACACTGAAGCTTTCTTT. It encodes CASSLRVGGSNTEAFF.

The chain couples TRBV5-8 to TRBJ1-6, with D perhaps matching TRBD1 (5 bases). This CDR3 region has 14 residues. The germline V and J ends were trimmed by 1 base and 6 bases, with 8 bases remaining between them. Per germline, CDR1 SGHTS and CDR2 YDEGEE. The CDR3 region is CASSLLQGNSPLHF. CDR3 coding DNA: TGTGCCAGCAGCTTGCTGCAGGGTAATTCACCCCTCCACTTT. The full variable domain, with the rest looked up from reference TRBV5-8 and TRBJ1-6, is EAGVTQSPTHLIKTRGQQATLRCSPISGHTSVYWYQQALGLGLQFLLWYDEGEERNRGNFPPRFSGRQFPNYSSELNVNALELEDSALYLCASSLLQGNSPLHFGNGTRLTVT.

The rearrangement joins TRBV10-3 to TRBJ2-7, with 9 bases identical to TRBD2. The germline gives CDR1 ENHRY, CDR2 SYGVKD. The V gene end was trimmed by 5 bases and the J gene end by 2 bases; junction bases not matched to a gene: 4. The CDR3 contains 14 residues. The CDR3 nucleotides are TGTGCCATCAGTTTAGCGGGAGAGACCTACGAGCAGTACTTC. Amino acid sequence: CAISLAGETYEQYF.

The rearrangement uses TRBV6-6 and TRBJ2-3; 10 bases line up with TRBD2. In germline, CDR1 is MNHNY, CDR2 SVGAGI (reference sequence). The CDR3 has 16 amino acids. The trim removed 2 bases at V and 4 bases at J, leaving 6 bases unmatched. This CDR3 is CASSYGRAGGPDTQYF. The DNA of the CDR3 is TGTGCCAGCAGTTACGGCCGAGCGGGGGGGCCAGATACGCAGTATTTT.

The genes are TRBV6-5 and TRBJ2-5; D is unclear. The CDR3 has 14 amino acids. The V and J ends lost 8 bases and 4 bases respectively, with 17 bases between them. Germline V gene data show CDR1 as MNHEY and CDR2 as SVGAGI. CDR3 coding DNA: TGTGCCAGCTCTCCTTATGGCGGTGGAGAGACCCAGTACTTC. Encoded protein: CASSPYGGGETQYF.

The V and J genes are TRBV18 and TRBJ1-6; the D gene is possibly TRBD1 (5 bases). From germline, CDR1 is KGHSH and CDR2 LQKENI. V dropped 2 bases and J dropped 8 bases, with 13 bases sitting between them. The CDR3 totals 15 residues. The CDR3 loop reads CASSPRGREDSPLHF. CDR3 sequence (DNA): TGTGCCAGCTCACCAAGGGGACGAGAGGATTCACCCCTCCACTTT.

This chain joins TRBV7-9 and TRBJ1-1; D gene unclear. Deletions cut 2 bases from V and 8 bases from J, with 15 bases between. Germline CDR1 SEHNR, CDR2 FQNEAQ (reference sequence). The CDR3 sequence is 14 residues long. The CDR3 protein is CASSLLLPEPEAFF. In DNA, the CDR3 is TGTGCCAGCAGCTTACTCCTCCCAGAACCCGAAGCTTTCTTT. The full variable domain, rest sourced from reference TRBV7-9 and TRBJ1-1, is DTGVSQNPRHKITKRGQNVTFRCDPISEHNRLYWYRQTLGQGPEFLTYFQNEAQLEKSRLLSDRFSAERPKGSFSTLEIQRTEQGDSAMYLCASSLLLPEPEAFFGQGTRLTVV.

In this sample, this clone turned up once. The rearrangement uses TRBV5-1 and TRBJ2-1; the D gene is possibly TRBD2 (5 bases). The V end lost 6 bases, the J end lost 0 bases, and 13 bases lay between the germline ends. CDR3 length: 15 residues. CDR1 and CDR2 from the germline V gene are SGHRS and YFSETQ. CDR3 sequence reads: CASTRLGSSYNEQFF. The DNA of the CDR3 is TGCGCCAGCACCCGGCTGGGGAGCTCCTACAATGAGCAGTTCTTC.

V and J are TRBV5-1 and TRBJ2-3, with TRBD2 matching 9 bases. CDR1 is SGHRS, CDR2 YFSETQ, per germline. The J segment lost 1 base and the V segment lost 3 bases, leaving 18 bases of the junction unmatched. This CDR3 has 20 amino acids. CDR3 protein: CASSWTHGSGRNPRTDTQYF. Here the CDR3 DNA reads TGCGCCAGCAGCTGGACCCACGGGAGCGGGAGGAATCCTCGCACAGATACGCAGTATTTT.

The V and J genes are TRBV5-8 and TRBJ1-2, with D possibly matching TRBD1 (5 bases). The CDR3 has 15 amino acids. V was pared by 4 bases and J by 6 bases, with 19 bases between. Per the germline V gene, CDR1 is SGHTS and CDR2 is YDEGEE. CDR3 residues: CASSQSWGRADGYTF. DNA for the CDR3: TGTGCCAGCAGCCAATCTTGGGGCAGGGCGGATGGCTACACCTTC.

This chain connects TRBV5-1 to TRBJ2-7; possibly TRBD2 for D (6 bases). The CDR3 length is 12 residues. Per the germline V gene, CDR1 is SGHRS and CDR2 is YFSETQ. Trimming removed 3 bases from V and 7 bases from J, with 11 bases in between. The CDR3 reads CASSSGAGEQYF. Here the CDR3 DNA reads TGCGCCAGCAGCTCCGGGGCGGGGGAGCAGTACTTC.

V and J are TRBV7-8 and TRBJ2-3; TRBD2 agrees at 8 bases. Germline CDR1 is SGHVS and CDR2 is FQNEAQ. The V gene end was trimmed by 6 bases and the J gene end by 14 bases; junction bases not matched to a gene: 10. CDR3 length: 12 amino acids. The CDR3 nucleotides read TGTGCCAGCAGTTTTAGCGGGACTGAGGCGTATTTT. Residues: CASSFSGTEAYF.

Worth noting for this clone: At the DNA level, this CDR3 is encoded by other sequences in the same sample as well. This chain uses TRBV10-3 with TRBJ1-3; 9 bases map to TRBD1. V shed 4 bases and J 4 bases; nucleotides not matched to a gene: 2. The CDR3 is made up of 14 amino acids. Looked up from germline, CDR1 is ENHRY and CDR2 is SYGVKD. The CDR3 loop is CAISGQGVGNTIYF. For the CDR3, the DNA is TGTGCCATCAGTGGACAGGGGGTGGGAAACACCATATATTTT.

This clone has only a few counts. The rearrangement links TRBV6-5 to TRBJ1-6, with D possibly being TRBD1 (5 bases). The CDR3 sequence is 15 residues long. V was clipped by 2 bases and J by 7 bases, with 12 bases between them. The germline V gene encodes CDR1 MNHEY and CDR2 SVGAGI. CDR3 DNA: TGTGCCAGCAGTTACACGACAGCAGAGAATTCACCCCTCCACTTT. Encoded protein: CASSYTTAENSPLHF.

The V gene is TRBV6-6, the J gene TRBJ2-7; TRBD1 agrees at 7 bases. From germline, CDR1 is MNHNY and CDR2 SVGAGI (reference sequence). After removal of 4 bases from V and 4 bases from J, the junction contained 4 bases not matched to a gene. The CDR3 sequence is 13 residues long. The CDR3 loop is CASSFDRVYEQYF. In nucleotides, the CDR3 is TGTGCCAGCAGTTTCGACAGGGTGTACGAGCAGTACTTC.